A single sample gave rise to the 32 T cell receptor beta chains below, sequenced in a study of T cells after somatic rescue of genetic block. TCRdb's table, derived via immunoSEQ multiplex PCR, lists solely in-frame clones and lacks some. The data hold 110,000 or so clones, with around nine tenths observed a single time. The sequencing sample was made of peripheral blood mononuclear cells (PBMCs). These receptors were taken from a young woman.

This sequence joins TRBV7-3 and TRBJ1-3; weak D call: TRBD1 (5 bases). Trimming removed 6 bases at V and 2 bases at J, with 14 bases between. CDR1 and CDR2 from the germline V gene are SGHTA and FQGTGA. The CDR3 has 15 residues. This chain's CDR3 is CASSPRGGAGNTIYF. CDR3 coding DNA: TGTGCCAGCAGTCCTCGGGGAGGGGCTGGAAACACCATATATTTT.

The chain couples TRBV4-2 to TRBJ2-3, with 9 bases identical to TRBD1. V shed 1 base, J shed 1 base, and the junction held 0 bases outside the gene matches. The length of the CDR3 is 15 residues. Germline V gene sequence: CDR1 LGHNA, CDR2 YNFKEQ. The CDR3 region is CASSQGQGGTDTQYF. Here the CDR3 DNA reads TGTGCCAGCAGCCAAGGACAGGGGGGCACAGATACGCAGTATTTT.

This chain connects TRBV6-1 to TRBJ2-2; no firm D call. Germline V gene lookup returns CDR1 MNHNS and CDR2 SASEGT. Trimming cost V 3 bases and J 5 bases, with 16 bases left between them. The CDR3 loop spans 16 amino acids. CDR3 amino acids: CASSEWLISPTGELFF. The CDR3 region has the DNA TGTGCCAGCAGTGAGTGGTTAATTTCACCAACCGGGGAGCTGTTTTTT.

A single count supports this clone. The genes are TRBV20-1 and TRBJ2-7, with D unclear. Trimming removed 6 bases at V and 5 bases at J, with 11 bases between. The germline gives CDR1 DFQATT, CDR2 SNEGSKA (reference sequence). CDR3 length equals 11 residues. CDR3 sequence reads: CSAPLFHEQYF. CDR3 nucleotides: TGCAGTGCCCCATTGTTCCACGAGCAGTACTTC.

This rearrangement joins TRBV9 to TRBJ2-5; no clear D. CDR1 is SGDLS and CDR2 is YYNGEE in the germline V gene. The ends were cut back, 1 base at V and 4 bases at J, with 5 bases in the middle. The CDR3 length is 12 residues. The CDR3: CASSVIGETQYF. The CDR3 DNA reads as TGTGCCAGCAGCGTAATTGGAGAGACCCAGTACTTC.

The chain carries TRBV7-2 and TRBJ1-2; 10 nucleotides match TRBD1. This CDR3 region has 18 residues. After removal of 3 bases from V and 0 bases from J, the junction contained 10 bases not matched to a gene. CDR1 and CDR2 (germline): SGHTA, FQGNSA. The CDR3 DNA is TGTGCCAGCAGCTTGGGCGGGACAGGGGCGTTAGCTAACTATGGCTACACCTTC. Translation: CASSLGGTGALANYGYTF.

The chain links TRBV10-1 to TRBJ1-1; D is possibly TRBD1 (6 bases). This CDR3 spans 16 amino acids. The V end lost 0 bases, the J end lost 1 base, and 12 bases lay between the germline ends. Germline assignment: CDR1 WNHNN and CDR2 SYGVQD (reference sequence). Written as DNA, the CDR3 is TGCGCCAGCAGTGAGTCGGGGAGGGGGAAGAACACTGAAGCTTTCTTT. Protein product: CASSESGRGKNTEAFF.

This clone was seen just once. The chain recombines TRBV9 with TRBJ2-7, with 12 bases lining up with TRBD2. Trimming removed 0 bases from V and 7 bases from J; junction bases left unmatched: 14. The CDR3 is 18 residues long. Germline V CDR1 and CDR2: SGDLS, YYNGEE. The CDR3 sequence: CASSVERGLAGGPGEQYF. Here the CDR3 DNA reads TGTGCCAGCAGCGTAGAAAGAGGGCTAGCGGGGGGGCCTGGAGAGCAGTACTTC.

This clone was seen only once. The V gene is TRBV19, the J gene TRBJ2-2; 15 positions match TRBD2. This CDR3 has 18 residues. After removal of 5 bases from V and 4 bases from J, the junction contained 8 bases not matched to a gene. Germline CDR1 reads LNHDA; CDR2 reads SQIVND (reference sequence). CDR3 region: CASSPGLAGGRFTGELFF. In DNA form, the CDR3 reads TGTGCCAGTAGTCCCGGACTAGCGGGGGGGCGTTTCACCGGGGAGCTGTTTTTT.

This chain joins TRBV6-5 and TRBJ2-7; tentative D call: TRBD1 (5 bases). Germline CDR1 and CDR2: MNHEY and SVGAGI. The length of the CDR3 is 14 residues. Deletions cut 6 bases from V and 3 bases from J, with 15 bases between. The CDR3 loop reads CASRRSPGIYEQYF. The CDR3, as DNA: TGTGCCAGCAGACGCTCCCCAGGGATCTACGAGCAGTACTTC.

The chain links TRBV6-5 to TRBJ2-5, with TRBD2 identical over 7 bases. Per germline, CDR1 MNHEY and CDR2 SVGAGI. J was trimmed by 5 bases and V by 0 bases; bases with no gene match: 3. The CDR3 sequence is 14 residues long. The CDR3 here is CASSYSMGGETQYF. The CDR3 DNA sequence: TGTGCCAGCAGTTACTCTATGGGAGGGGAGACCCAGTACTTC.

The chain joins TRBV5-1 to TRBJ2-3, with 10 positions matching TRBD2. Trimming at V came to 5 bases and at J to 5 bases, leaving 5 bases not matched to a gene. This CDR3 region has 14 residues. Germline CDR1 is SGHRS and CDR2 is YFSETQ. The CDR3 region has the DNA TGCGCCAGCAGGATTAGCGGGGGGTTAGATACGCAGTATTTT. It specifies CASRISGGLDTQYF.

This chain uses TRBV11-1 with TRBJ1-1; the D gene is possibly TRBD1 (5 bases). V was cut by 3 bases and J by 0 bases, with 8 bases left in between. The CDR3 totals 14 residues. Germline assignment: CDR1 SGHAT and CDR2 FQDESV (reference sequence). The CDR3 here is CASSLGVLNTEAFF. CDR3 DNA: TGTGCCAGCAGCTTGGGGGTTTTGAACACTGAAGCTTTCTTT.

The rearrangement links TRBV25-1 to TRBJ1-3; D gene ambiguous. The CDR3 is 16 residues long. Germline V gene data show CDR1 as MGHDK and CDR2 as SYGVNS. V was pared by 1 base and J by 5 bases, with 15 bases between. DNA for the CDR3: TGTGCCAGCAGTGAATTAGGCGGAGGAGGGAGAAACACCATATATTTT. Amino acids: CASSELGGGGRNTIYF.

For this clone: One end of the junction is discordant with germline, which a read error may explain. The chain links TRBV15 to TRBJ2-1; D is perhaps TRBD1 (6 bases). CDR1 LNHNV and CDR2 YYDKDF come from the germline V gene (reference sequence). This CDR3 region has 15 residues. The CDR3 spells CATSGEDSYYNEQFF. The CDR3 region has the DNA TGTGCCACCAGCGGAGAGGACAGTTACTACAATGAGCAGTTCTTC.

The chain is built from TRBV15 and TRBJ1-4; TRBD1 is a possible D gene (6 bases). CDR1 is LNHNV, CDR2 YYDKDF, per germline (reference sequence). This CDR3 has 15 residues. Deletions cut 4 bases from V and 0 bases from J, with 9 bases between. As DNA, the CDR3 is TGTGCCACCAGCACCAACAGGGCAACTAATGAAAAACTGTTTTTT. It codes for CATSTNRATNEKLFF.

Worth noting for this clone: Other DNA sequences in the sample encode the same CDR3. This sequence joins TRBV18 and TRBJ1-1, with unresolved D. The V and J ends lost 0 bases and 0 bases respectively, with 5 bases between them. CDR1 and CDR2 (germline): KGHSH, LQKENI. The length of the CDR3 is 14 residues. The CDR3: CASSPPSVNTEAFF. The CDR3 bases are TGTGCCAGCTCACCACCGTCCGTGAACACTGAAGCTTTCTTT.

The rearrangement joins TRBV6-1 to TRBJ1-5, with TRBD1 identical over 8 bases. The V segment lost 2 bases and the J segment 0 bases; nucleotides outside the gene matches: 12. This CDR3 spans 19 amino acids. Germline V lookup: CDR1 MNHNS, CDR2 SASEGT. The CDR3 DNA sequence: TGTGCCAGCAGTGAATACGGCAGGGGGCGCGAGGCTAGCAATCAGCCCCAGCATTTT. Its protein product is CASSEYGRGREASNQPQHF.

The chain couples TRBV7-9 to TRBJ2-5; D might be TRBD2 (6 bases). There are 15 residues in the CDR3. The germline CDR1 and CDR2 sequences are SEHNR and FQNEAQ (reference sequence). Trimming left V 5 bases short and J 5 bases short, with 18 bases between. The CDR3: CASSRGSGPQETQYF. In DNA form, the CDR3 reads TGTGCCAGCAGCCGGGGGTCAGGGCCCCAGGAGACCCAGTACTTC.

The genes are TRBV7-9 and TRBJ2-1, with 7 bases matching TRBD2. There are 14 residues in the CDR3. CDR1 and CDR2 (germline): SEHNR, FQNEAQ (reference sequence). J was trimmed by 9 bases and V by 3 bases; bases with no gene match: 8. The CDR3 sequence is CASSFLSGEGEQFF. The CDR3, as DNA: TGTGCCAGCAGCTTTTTATCGGGGGAGGGTGAGCAGTTCTTC.

The chain combines TRBV27 with TRBJ2-7, with D maybe TRBD2 (6 bases). Germline-derived CDR1 and CDR2 are MNHEY and SMNVEV (reference sequence). This CDR3 is built from 12 residues. Trimming removed 1 base from V and 7 bases from J, with 8 bases in between. CDR3 sequence: CASSLYGGEQYF. CDR3 bases: TGTGCCAGCAGTTTATACGGAGGGGAGCAGTACTTC.

The chain joins TRBV5-4 to TRBJ2-6; 7 bases align to TRBD1. CDR3 length: 17 amino acids. J lost 4 bases, V lost 7 bases, and 14 bases had no gene match. In germline, CDR1 is SGHNT, CDR2 YYREEE (reference sequence). CDR3 DNA sequence: TGTGCCAGCCAAGACAGGGCGGCTTCCTCGGGGGCCAACGTCCTGACTTTC. Its protein product is CASQDRAASSGANVLTF.

The table lists this clone with a count of one. The chain has TRBV5-4 and TRBJ2-3, with 10 bases fitting TRBD2. The CDR3 runs to 16 residues. The ends lost 0 bases at V and 3 bases at J; junction bases unmatched: 4. Germline V gives CDR1 SGHNT, CDR2 YYREEE (reference sequence). CDR3 DNA: TGTGCCAGCAGCTTGGATAGCGGGGGGTCGACAGATACGCAGTATTTT. Translating it yields CASSLDSGGSTDTQYF. Full variable domain (outside the CDR3, taken from reference TRBV5-4 and TRBJ2-3): ETGVTQSPTHLIKTRGQQVTLRCSSQSGHNTVSWYQQALGQGPQFIFQYYREEENGRGNFPPRFSGLQFPNYSSELNVNALELDDSALYLCASSLDSGGSTDTQYFGPGTRLTVL.

This clone has a single count. V and J are TRBV29-1 and TRBJ1-2, with 7 nucleotides matching TRBD1. CDR1 and CDR2 (germline): SQVTM, ANQGSEA. CDR3 length equals 13 residues. V trimming: 4 bases; J trimming: 4 bases; junction bases outside the gene matches: 6. CDR3 sequence reads: CSVADRAGYGYTF. The CDR3 DNA reads TGCAGCGTTGCCGACAGGGCAGGCTATGGCTACACCTTC.

CDR3 in DNA: TGTGCCAGTAGTTTAGGACCCTTTGGCTCACCCCTCCACTTT. It specifies CASSLGPFGSPLHF. V and J are TRBV19 and TRBJ1-6, with unresolved D. The CDR3 has 14 amino acids. The ends were cut back, 5 bases at V and 10 bases at J, with 15 bases in the middle. The germline V gene encodes CDR1 LNHDA and CDR2 SQIVND (reference sequence).

The chain recombines TRBV18 with TRBJ2-7; D possibly corresponds to TRBD1 (5 bases). V was clipped by 0 bases and J by 2 bases, with 8 bases between them. The length of the CDR3 is 14 residues. CDR1 is KGHSH, CDR2 LQKENI, per germline. In nucleotides, the CDR3 is TGTGCCAGCTCACCACCGGCAGGGCCCTACGAGCAGTACTTC. It yields the protein CASSPPAGPYEQYF.

The rearrangement links TRBV6-5 to TRBJ2-1; 12 bases fit TRBD2. The V and J ends lost 4 bases and 0 bases, in that order; junction bases with no gene match: 1. The germline V gene has CDR1 MNHEY and CDR2 SVGAGI. This CDR3 has 16 residues. CDR3: CASSSTSGGSYNEQFF. In DNA form, the CDR3 reads TGTGCCAGCAGTTCGACTAGCGGGGGCTCCTACAATGAGCAGTTCTTC.

V and J are TRBV29-1 and TRBJ2-5, with a possible D match to TRBD1 (5 bases). Trimming took 7 bases from V and 4 from J, leaving 16 bases between them. The CDR3 has 13 residues. The germline V gene encodes CDR1 SQVTM and CDR2 ANQGSEA. The CDR3 coding sequence is TGCAGCGCCCGACAGAGCCTGGGAGAGACCCAGTACTTC. Protein sequence: CSARQSLGETQYF.

The chain recombines TRBV30 with TRBJ1-2; no definite D call. V was shortened by 8 bases and J by 5 bases, with 12 bases between the two germline ends. This CDR3 contains 11 residues. The V gene's germline CDR1 is GTSNPN and CDR2 SVGIG (reference sequence). In DNA form, the CDR3 reads TGTGCCATTCCGGCGAGTTATGGCTACACCTTC. Its translation is CAIPASYGYTF.

J is TRBJ1-1 and V is TRBV7-3, with D perhaps matching TRBD1 (5 bases). There are 13 residues in the CDR3. Trimming left V 5 bases short and J 3 bases short, with 10 bases between. Per germline, CDR1 SGHTA and CDR2 FQGTGA. CDR3 sequence (DNA): TGTGCCAGCAGCCCGATGGGGGACACTGAAGCTTTCTTT. Protein sequence: CASSPMGDTEAFF.

In its sample, this clone was seen once. The CDR3 coding sequence is TGTGCCAGCAGTTTATCGTTTAGCGGGGAAATCTATGGCTACACCTTC. Encoded protein: CASSLSFSGEIYGYTF. The J gene is TRBJ1-2, the V gene TRBV27; no definite D call. This CDR3 is built from 16 residues. Germline-derived CDR1 and CDR2 are MNHEY and SMNVEV (reference sequence). Trimming stripped 0 bases from V and 4 bases from J, with 15 bases between.

The CDR3, as DNA: TGTGCCAGCACCCTGGGAGGGGGGGGCTACACCTTC. Amino acids: CASTLGGGGYTF. The V call is TRBV7-9, the J call TRBJ1-2; perhaps TRBD1 as D (6 bases). The CDR3 length is 12 residues. Deletions cut 7 bases from V and 8 bases from J, with 14 bases between. The germline gives CDR1 SEHNR, CDR2 FQNEAQ (reference sequence).